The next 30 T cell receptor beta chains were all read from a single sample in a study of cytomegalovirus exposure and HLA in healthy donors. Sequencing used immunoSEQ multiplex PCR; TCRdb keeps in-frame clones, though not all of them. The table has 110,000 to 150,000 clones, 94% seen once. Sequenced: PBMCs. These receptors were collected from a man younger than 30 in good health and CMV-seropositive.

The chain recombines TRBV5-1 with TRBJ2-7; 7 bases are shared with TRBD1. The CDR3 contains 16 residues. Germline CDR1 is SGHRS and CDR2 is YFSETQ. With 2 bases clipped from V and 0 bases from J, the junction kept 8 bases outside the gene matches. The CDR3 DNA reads TGCGCCAGCAGCTTTTCATTCGGGACAGACTCCTACGAGCAGTACTTC. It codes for CASSFSFGTDSYEQYF.

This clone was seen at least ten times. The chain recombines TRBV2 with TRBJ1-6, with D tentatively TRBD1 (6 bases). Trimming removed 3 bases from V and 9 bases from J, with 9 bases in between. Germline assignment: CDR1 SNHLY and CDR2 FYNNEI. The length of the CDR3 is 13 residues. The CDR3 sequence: CASSDRGTSPLHF. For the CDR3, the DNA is TGTGCCAGCAGTGACAGGGGAACTTCACCCCTCCACTTT.

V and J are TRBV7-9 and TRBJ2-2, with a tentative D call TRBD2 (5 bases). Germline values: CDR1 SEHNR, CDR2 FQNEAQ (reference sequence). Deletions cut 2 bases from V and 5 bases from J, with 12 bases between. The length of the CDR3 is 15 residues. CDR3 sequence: CASSLMGVGTGELFF. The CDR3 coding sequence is TGTGCCAGCAGCTTAATGGGAGTGGGTACCGGGGAGCTGTTTTTT.

CDR3: CASSLVGQSSGGYTF. The CDR3 coding sequence is TGTGCCAGCAGCTTGGTGGGACAGTCCTCAGGTGGCTACACCTTC. The V and J genes are TRBV5-4 and TRBJ1-2, with 7 bases matching TRBD1. This CDR3 is 15 amino acids long. V was pared by 0 bases and J by 7 bases, with 9 bases of the junction left unmatched. CDR1 is SGHNT and CDR2 is YYREEE in the germline V gene (reference sequence).

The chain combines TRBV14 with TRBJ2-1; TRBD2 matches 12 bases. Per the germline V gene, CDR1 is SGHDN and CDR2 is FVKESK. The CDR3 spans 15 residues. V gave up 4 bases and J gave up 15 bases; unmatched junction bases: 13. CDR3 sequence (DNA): TGTGCCAGCAGCCCGGGACTAGCGGGCTCGGCTCGCGGGTTCTTC. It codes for CASSPGLAGSARGFF. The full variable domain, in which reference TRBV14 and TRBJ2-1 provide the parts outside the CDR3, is EAGVTQFPSHSVIEKGQTVTLRCDPISGHDNLYWYRRVMGKEIKFLLHFVKESKQDESGMPNNRFLAERTGGTYSTLKVQPAELEDSGVYFCASSPGLAGSARGFFGPGTRLTVL.

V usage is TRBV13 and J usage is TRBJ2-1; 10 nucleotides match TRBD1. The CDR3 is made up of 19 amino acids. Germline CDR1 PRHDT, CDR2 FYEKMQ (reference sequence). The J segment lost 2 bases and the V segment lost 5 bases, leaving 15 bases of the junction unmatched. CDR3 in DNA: TGTGCCAGCAGCACCACTGAGTCCCGGGACAGGGGCGCCTACAATGAGCAGTTCTTC. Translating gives CASSTTESRDRGAYNEQFF.

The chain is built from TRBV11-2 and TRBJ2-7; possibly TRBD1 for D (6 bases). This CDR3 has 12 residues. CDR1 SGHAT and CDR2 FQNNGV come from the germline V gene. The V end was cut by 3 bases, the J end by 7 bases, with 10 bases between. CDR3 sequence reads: CASSFAGEEQYF. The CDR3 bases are TGTGCCAGCAGCTTTGCAGGGGAAGAGCAGTACTTC.

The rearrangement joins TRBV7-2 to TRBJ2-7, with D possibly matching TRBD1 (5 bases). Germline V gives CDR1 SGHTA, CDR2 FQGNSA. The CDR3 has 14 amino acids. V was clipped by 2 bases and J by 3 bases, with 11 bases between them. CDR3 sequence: CASSLIIQGYEQYF. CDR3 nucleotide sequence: TGTGCCAGCAGCTTAATTATTCAGGGCTACGAGCAGTACTTC.

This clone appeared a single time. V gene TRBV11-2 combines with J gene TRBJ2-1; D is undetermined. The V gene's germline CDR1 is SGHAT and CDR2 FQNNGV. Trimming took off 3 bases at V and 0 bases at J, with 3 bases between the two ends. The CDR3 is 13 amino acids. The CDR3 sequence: CASSFGSYNEQFF. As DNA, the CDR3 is TGTGCCAGCAGCTTCGGCTCCTACAATGAGCAGTTCTTC.

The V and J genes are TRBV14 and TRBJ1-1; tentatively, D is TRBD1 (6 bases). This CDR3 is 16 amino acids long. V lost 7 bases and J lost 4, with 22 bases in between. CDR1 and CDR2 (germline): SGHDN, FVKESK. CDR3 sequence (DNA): TGTGCCAGCACCCAGGTCAGGGGTTCTGAGGGCACTGAAGCTTTCTTT. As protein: CASTQVRGSEGTEAFF.

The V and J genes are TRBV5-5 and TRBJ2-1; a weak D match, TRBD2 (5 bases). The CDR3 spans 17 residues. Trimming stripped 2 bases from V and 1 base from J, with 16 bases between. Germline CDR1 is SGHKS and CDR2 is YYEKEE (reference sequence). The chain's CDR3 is CASSFGEGRRSYNEQFF. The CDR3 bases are TGTGCCAGCAGCTTTGGCGAGGGTAGGAGATCCTACAATGAGCAGTTCTTC.

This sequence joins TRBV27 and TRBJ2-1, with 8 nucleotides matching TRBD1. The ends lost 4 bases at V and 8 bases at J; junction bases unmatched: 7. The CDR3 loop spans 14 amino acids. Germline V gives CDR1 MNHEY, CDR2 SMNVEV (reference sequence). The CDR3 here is CASSSWSGGDEQFF. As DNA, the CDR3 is TGTGCCAGCAGTTCTTGGTCAGGGGGCGATGAGCAGTTCTTC.

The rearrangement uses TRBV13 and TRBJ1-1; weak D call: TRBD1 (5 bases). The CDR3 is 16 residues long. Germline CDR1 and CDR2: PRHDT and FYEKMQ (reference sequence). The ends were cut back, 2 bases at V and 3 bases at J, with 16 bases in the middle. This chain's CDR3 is CASSLYAGSQDTEAFF. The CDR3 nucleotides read TGTGCCAGCAGCTTATACGCTGGCTCACAGGACACTGAAGCTTTCTTT.

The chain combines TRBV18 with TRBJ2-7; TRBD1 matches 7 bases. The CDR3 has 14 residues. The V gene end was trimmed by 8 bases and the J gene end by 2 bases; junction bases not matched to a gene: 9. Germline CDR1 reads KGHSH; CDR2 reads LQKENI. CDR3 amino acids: CASGPNRGTYEQYF. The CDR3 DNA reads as TGTGCCAGCGGTCCGAACAGGGGTACCTACGAGCAGTACTTC.

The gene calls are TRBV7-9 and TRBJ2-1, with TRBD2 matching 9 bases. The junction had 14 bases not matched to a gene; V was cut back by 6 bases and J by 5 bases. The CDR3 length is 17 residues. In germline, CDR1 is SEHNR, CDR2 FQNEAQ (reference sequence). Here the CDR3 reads CASSSRPGLAINNEQFF. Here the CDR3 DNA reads TGTGCCAGCAGTTCCCGGCCGGGACTAGCTATAAACAATGAGCAGTTCTTC.

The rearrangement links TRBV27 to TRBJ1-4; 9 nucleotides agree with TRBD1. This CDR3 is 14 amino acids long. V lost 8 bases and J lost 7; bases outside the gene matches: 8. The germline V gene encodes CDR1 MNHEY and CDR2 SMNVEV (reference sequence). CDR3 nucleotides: TGTGCCAGCGGGTGGGACAGGGAGGCTGAAAAACTGTTTTTT. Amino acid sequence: CASGWDREAEKLFF.

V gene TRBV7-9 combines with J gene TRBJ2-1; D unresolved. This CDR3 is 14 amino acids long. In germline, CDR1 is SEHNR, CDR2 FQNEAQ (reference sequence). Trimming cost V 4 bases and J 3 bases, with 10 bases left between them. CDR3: CASSSFDNYNEQFF. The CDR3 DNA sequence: TGTGCCAGCAGCTCTTTTGACAACTACAATGAGCAGTTCTTC.

Here the CDR3 reads CASSLEYRGGYEQYF. The DNA for the CDR3 is TGTGCCAGCAGCTTAGAATACAGGGGGGGGTACGAGCAGTACTTC. The chain employs TRBV7-2 and TRBJ2-7; tentatively, D is TRBD1 (8 bases). V was cut by 1 base and J by 4 bases, with 14 bases left in between. CDR1 is SGHTA and CDR2 is FQGNSA in the germline V gene. The CDR3 is 15 residues long.

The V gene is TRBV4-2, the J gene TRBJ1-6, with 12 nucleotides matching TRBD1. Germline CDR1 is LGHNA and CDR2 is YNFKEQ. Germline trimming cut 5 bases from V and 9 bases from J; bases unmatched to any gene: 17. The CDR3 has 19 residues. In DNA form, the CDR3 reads TGTGCCAGCAGCTTAAACCCCCAGGGACAGGGGGCGCTTAGTTCACCCCTCCACTTT. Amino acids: CASSLNPQGQGALSSPLHF.

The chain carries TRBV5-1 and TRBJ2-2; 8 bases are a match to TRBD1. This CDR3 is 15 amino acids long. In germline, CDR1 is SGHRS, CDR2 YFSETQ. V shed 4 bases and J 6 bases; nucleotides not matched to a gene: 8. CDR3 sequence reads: CASSGTGGLAGELFF. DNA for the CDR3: TGCGCCAGCAGCGGAACAGGGGGTTTAGCCGGGGAGCTGTTTTTT.

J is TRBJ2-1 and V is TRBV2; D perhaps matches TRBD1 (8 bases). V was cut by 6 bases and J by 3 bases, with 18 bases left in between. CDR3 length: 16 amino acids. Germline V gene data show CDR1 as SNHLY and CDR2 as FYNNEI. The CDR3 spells CASRGGTGTYYNEQFF. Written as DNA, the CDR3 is TGTGCCAGCAGGGGAGGGACAGGTACCTACTACAATGAGCAGTTCTTC.

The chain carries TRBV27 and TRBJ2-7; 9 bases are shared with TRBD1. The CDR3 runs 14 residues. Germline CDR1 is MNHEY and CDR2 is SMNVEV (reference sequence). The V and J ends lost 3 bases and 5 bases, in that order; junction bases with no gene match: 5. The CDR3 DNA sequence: TGTGCCAGCAGTTTCCTTGGGGACAGGGACGAGCAGTACTTC. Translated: CASSFLGDRDEQYF.

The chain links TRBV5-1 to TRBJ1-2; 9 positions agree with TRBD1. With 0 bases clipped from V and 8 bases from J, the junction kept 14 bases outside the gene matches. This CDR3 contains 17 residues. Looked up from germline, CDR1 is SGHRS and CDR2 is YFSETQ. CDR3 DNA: TGCGCCAGCAGCTTGGCGGGACAGGGTGGTCGTTCGCGAGGCTACACCTTC. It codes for CASSLAGQGGRSRGYTF.

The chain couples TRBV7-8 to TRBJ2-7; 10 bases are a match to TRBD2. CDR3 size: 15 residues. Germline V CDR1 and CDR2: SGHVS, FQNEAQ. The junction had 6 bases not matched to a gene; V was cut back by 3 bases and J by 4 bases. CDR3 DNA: TGTGCCAGCAGCTTTGGGGCTAGCGGGAGTTACGAGCAGTACTTC. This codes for CASSFGASGSYEQYF.

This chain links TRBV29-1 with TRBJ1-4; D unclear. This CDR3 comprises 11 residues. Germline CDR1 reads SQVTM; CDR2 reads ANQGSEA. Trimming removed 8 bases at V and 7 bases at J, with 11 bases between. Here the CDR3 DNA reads TGCAGCACCCTAGAGGCTGAAAAACTGTTTTTT. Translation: CSTLEAEKLFF.

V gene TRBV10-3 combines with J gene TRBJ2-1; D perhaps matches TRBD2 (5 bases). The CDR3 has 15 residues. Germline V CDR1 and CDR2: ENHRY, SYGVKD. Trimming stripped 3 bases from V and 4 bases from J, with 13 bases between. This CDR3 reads CAISDSGRGYNEQFF. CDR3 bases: TGTGCCATCAGTGACTCAGGTCGGGGATACAATGAGCAGTTCTTC.

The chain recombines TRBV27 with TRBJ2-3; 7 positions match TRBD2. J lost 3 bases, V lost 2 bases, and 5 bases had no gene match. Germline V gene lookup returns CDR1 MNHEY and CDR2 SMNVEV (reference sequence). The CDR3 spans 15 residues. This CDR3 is CASSLGPSGTDTQYF. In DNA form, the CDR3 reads TGTGCCAGCAGTTTAGGGCCTAGCGGAACAGATACGCAGTATTTT.

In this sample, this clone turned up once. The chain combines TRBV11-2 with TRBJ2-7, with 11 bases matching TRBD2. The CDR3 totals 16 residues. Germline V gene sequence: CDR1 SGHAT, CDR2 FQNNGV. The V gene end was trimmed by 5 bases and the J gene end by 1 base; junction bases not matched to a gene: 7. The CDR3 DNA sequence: TGTGCCAGCAGCCCCACCGGGACTAGCGGTTCCTACGAGCAGTACTTC. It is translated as CASSPTGTSGSYEQYF.

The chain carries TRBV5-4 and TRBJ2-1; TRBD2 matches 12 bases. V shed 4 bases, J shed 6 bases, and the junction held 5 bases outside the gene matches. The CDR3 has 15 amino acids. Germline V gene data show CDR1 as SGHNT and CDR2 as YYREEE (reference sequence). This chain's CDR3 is CASSPWTSGANEQFF. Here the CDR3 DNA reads TGTGCCAGCAGCCCGTGGACTAGCGGGGCCAATGAGCAGTTCTTC. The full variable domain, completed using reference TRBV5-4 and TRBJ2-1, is ETGVTQSPTHLIKTRGQQVTLRCSSQSGHNTVSWYQQALGQGPQFIFQYYREEENGRGNFPPRFSGLQFPNYSSELNVNALELDDSALYLCASSPWTSGANEQFFGPGTRLTVL.

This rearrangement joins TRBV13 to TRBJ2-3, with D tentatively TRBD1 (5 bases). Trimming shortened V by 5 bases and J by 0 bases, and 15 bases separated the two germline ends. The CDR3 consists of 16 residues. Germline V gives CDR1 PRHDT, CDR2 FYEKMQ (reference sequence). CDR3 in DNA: TGTGCCAGCAGCCCTGAAGGGGCTACCAGCACAGATACGCAGTATTTT. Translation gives CASSPEGATSTDTQYF.